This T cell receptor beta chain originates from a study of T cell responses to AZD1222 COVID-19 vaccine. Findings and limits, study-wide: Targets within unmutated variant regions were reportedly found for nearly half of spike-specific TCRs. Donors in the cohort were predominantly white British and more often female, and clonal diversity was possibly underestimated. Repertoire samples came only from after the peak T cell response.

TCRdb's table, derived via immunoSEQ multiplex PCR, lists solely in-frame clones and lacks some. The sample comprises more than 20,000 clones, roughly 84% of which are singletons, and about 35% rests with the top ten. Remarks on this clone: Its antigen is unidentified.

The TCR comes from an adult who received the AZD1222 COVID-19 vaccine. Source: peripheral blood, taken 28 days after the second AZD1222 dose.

CDR3 coding DNA: TGTGCCAGCAGTTACTCGCCTGGGGGCCAAGAGACCCAGTACTTC. Amino acids: CASSYSPGGQETQYF. The V gene is TRBV6-6, the J gene TRBJ2-5; perhaps D is TRBD1 or TRBD2 (5 bases each). The CDR3 is 15 residues long. V lost 0 bases, J lost 1 base, and 9 bases lay in between. Germline V lookup: CDR1 MNHNY, CDR2 SVGAGI (reference sequence).